Listed below are T cell receptor beta chains from one sample, sequenced in a study of Ad26.COV2.S vaccination and SARS-CoV-2 variants. Libraries were prepared by immunoSEQ multiplex PCR; TCRdb keeps only in-frame clonotypes and omits some of them. The table lists approximately 420,000 clones, approximately 90% of them singletons. The material was peripheral blood, obtained in a trial of Ad26.COV2.S vaccine versus placebo. All receptors come from a person between 18 and 65 years old who received the Ad26.COV2.S COVID-19 vaccine or a placebo. Both conserved end residues are part of each CDR3. The D gene is left open where the match is weak. Part of the rows lack a size; the others show once, few, many or a class for expanded clones.

>TRBJ1-3|TRBV7-8|-|-
TGTGCCAGCAGCTTAAGGAGGGACACCCGATCCGGAGAGGACATATATTTT
CASSLRRDTRSGEDIYF
>TRBJ2-5|TRBV3-1/TRBV3-2|-|-
TGTGCCAGCAGCCAAGCAATACCTGCGGAGACCCAGTACTTC
CASSQAIPAETQYF
>TRBJ2-2|TRBV24-1|-|-
TGTGCCACCACAGGGCGCGCGAACACCGGGGAGCTGTTTTTT
CATTGRANTGELFF
>TRBJ1-2|TRBV14|-|-
TGTGCCAGCAGCCAAGAAGCCAGCACCGCTCAGGATGGCTACACCTTC
CASSQEASTAQDGYTF
>TRBJ2-2|TRBV2|-|TRBD1
TGTGCCAGCAGTAGTTTCCAGGGGGCGAACGGGGAGCTGTTTTTT
CASSSFQGANGELFF
>TRBJ2-7|TRBV7-8|-|-
TGTGCCAGCAGCTTAGGAGGGGGGCGAGTACCTCCCAGGCTCTACGAGCAGTACTTC
CASSLGGGRVPPRLYEQYF
>TRBJ2-5|TRBV18|-|TRBD2
TGTGCCAGCTCACCCCGGGAGGGACCCCCGAACCCGGAGACCCAGTACTTC
CASSPREGPPNPETQYF
>TRBJ2-6|TRBV19|-|-
TGTGCCAGTAGTATTCAGGGTCTTAACTCTGGGGCCAACGTCCTGACTTTC
CASSIQGLNSGANVLTF
>TRBJ1-5|TRBV15|-|TRBD1
TGTGCCACCAGCAGAGATCTAAGGGGCAGGGGGCTGGGGGGTAGCAATCAGCCCCAGCATTTT
CATSRDLRGRGLGGSNQPQHF
>TRBJ2-5|TRBV4-1|-|TRBD2
TGCGCCAGCAGCCAAGTAACTAGCGTTGAGACCCAGTACTTC
CASSQVTSVETQYF
>TRBJ1-2|TRBV7-9|-|-
TGTGCCAGCAGCTTAGTGGAGGAAGGCTACACCTTC
CASSLVEEGYTF
>TRBJ2-3|TRBV4-3|-|-
TGCGCCAGCAGCCAAGATAAGGGTTACACAGATACGCAGTATTTT
CASSQDKGYTDTQYF
>TRBJ1-1|TRBV11-2|-|TRBD1
TGTGCCAGCAGCTTGGGGACAGGGTCGCTCGTGGGCACTGAAGCTTTCTTT
CASSLGTGSLVGTEAFF
>TRBJ2-3|TRBV3-1/TRBV3-2|-|-
TGTGCCAGCAGCCGACAGAGGGGGGGGACTAGCACAGATACGCAGTATTTT
CASSRQRGGTSTDTQYF
>TRBJ1-2|TRBV6-2/TRBV6-3|-|TRBD1
TGTGCCAGCAGTTACTCGGGGCGGACAGGGACGACCTTC
CASSYSGRTGTTF
>TRBJ1-4|TRBV7-6|-|-
TGTGCCAGCAGCTTTATGGGTGCGACTAATGAAAAACTGTTTTTT
CASSFMGATNEKLFF
>TRBJ2-7|TRBV13|-|-
TGTGCCAGCAGCTCCCCAGGGATCCACGAGCAGTACTTC
CASSSPGIHEQYF
>TRBJ1-2|TRBV18|-|-
TGTGCCAGCTCACCCGACAGTCTCTATGGCTACACCTTC
CASSPDSLYGYTF
>TRBJ2-2|TRBV3-1/TRBV3-2|-|TRBD2
TGTGCCAGCAGCCAAGAAGGAAGTAGCGGGGGGGCGAGGGAGCTGTTTTTT
CASSQEGSSGGARELFF
>TRBJ1-1|TRBV18|-|TRBD1
TGTGCCAGCTCACCAGGGACAGAAAACACTGAAGCTTTCTTT
CASSPGTENTEAFF
>TRBJ2-1|TRBV4-3|-|TRBD2
TGCGCCAGCAGCCAAGACGGGACTAGCGGGTACAATGAGCAGTTCTTC
CASSQDGTSGYNEQFF
>TRBJ1-1|TRBV5-4|-|-
TGTGCCGCGGGGGTCGGGAGCCCCGCGGACACTGAAGCTTTCTTT
CAAGVGSPADTEAFF
>TRBJ2-7|TRBV16|-|-
TGTGCCAGCAGCCGCCAGTCGGGGTACGAGCAGTACTTC
CASSRQSGYEQYF
>TRBJ2-7|TRBV6-6|-|-
TGTGCCAGCAGTGGGGTCGGGGGATACGAGCAGTACTTC
CASSGVGGYEQYF
>TRBJ1-2|TRBV29-1|-|-
TGCAGCGCTATGAACTTTGCGGATGGCTACACCTTC
CSAMNFADGYTF
>TRBJ1-3|TRBV6-4|-|TRBD1
TGTGCCAGCAGTGATCAAACAGGGGTCCCCTCTGGAAACACCATATATTTT
CASSDQTGVPSGNTIYF
>TRBJ2-2|TRBV6-1|once|-
TGTGCCAGCAGTGCCGAAACCCAGAAATGGACAGCCCCAGACACCGGGGAGCTGTTTTTT
CASSAETQKWTAPDTGELFF
>TRBJ1-1|TRBV4-1|-|TRBD1
TGCGCCAGCAGCCCCTACATCCTCGGACAGGGACACACTGAAGCTTTCTTT
CASSPYILGQGHTEAFF
>TRBJ2-7|TRBV21-1|-|-
TGTGCCAGCAGCAAAGTGGGCTATTTGTCATACGAGCAGTACTTC
CASSKVGYLSYEQYF
>TRBJ1-1|TRBV7-2|-|-
TGTGCCAGCAGCCGTCTTTCGGGGGCCCCTAAGACTGAAGCTTTCTTT
CASSRLSGAPKTEAFF
>TRBJ2-2|TRBV7-9|once|-
TGTGCCAGCAGCTTAGGATTGAACACCGGGGAGCTGTTTTTT
CASSLGLNTGELFF
>TRBJ2-7|TRBV11-2|-|TRBD2
TGTGCCAGCAGCTTAAGCGGGACTAGGGGGGTCGGGGAGCAGTACTTC
CASSLSGTRGVGEQYF
>TRBJ2-7|TRBV5-1|-|TRBD1
TGCGCCAGCAGGCGACCGGGACAGGGTTACGAGCAGTACTTC
CASRRPGQGYEQYF
>TRBJ1-2|TRBV30|-|TRBD1
TGTGCCTGGGCCAGAGGTTTGGGACAGGGCCACAAGGATGGCTACACCTTC
CAWARGLGQGHKDGYTF
>TRBJ1-1|TRBV5-4|-|TRBD1
TGTGCCAGCAGCCCCCCCACAGGGGGCACTGAAGCTTTCTTT
CASSPPTGGTEAFF
>TRBJ1-1|TRBV18|-|-
TGTGCCAGCTCGTGGCTCGGGGAGGGGAGCACTGAAGCTTTCTTT
CASSWLGEGSTEAFF
>TRBJ2-7|TRBV7-2|once|TRBD1
TGTGCCAGCAGCTTAGACGTCGACCTCGGGACAGGCAATTTTTACGAGCAGTACTTC
CASSLDVDLGTGNFYEQYF
>TRBJ1-5|TRBV11-2|-|-
TGTGCCAGCAGTAAAACAGTCAATCAGCCCCAGCATTTT
CASSKTVNQPQHF
>TRBJ1-6|TRBV7-8|once|-
TGTGCCAGCGGAATCCCGGCAGGGGCGCTTTATAATTCACCCCTCCACTTT
CASGIPAGALYNSPLHF
>TRBJ1-2|TRBV19|-|-
TGTGCCAGTAGTCCTAATAGACGGAACAGGGCCATTAACTATGGCTACACCTTC
CASSPNRRNRAINYGYTF
>TRBJ1-6|TRBV6-2/TRBV6-3|-|TRBD1
TGTGCCAGCAGTACCGGGACAGATAATTCACCCCTCCACTTT
CASSTGTDNSPLHF
>TRBJ2-1|TRBV4-2|-|TRBD2
TGTGCCAGCAGCCAATACTTTCGACTAGCGGGGGAGTACAATGAGCAGTTCTTC
CASSQYFRLAGEYNEQFF
>TRBJ1-2|TRBV12-3/TRBV12-4|-|-
TGTGCCAGTCGGGACTGCTACACCTTC
CASRDCYTF
>TRBJ1-4|TRBV14|-|TRBD1
TGTGCCAGCAGCCAAGATTTCAGGACAGGGGAAACTAATGAAAAACTGTTTTTT
CASSQDFRTGETNEKLFF
>TRBJ1-5|TRBV12-3/TRBV12-4|-|-
TGTGCCAGCACTGCCGGAGGGCAGCCCCAGCATTTT
CASTAGGQPQHF
>TRBJ1-2|TRBV18|-|-
TGTGCCAGCTCACCGCGTTCTTACCCCGTATATGGCTACACCTTC
CASSPRSYPVYGYTF
>TRBJ1-1|TRBV11-2|-|-
TGTGCCAGCAGCCTACGAGAAGGAGCTTTCTTT
CASSLREGAFF
>TRBJ2-1|TRBV5-1|-|TRBD2
TGCGCCAGCAGCCCGCGGGGGGTCTCCTACAATGAGCAGTTCTTC
CASSPRGVSYNEQFF
>TRBJ2-3|TRBV29-1|-|-
TGCAGCGTCCTGTATGGGGCAGAAGTCACAGATACGCAGTATTTT
CSVLYGAEVTDTQYF
>TRBJ1-1|TRBV19|few|TRBD1
TGTGCCAGTAGTATGGACAGGGACACTGAAGCTTTCTTT
CASSMDRDTEAFF
>TRBJ1-4|TRBV5-1|-|-
TGCGCCAGCAGCTCTAGCGATGAAAAACTGTTTTTT
CASSSSDEKLFF
>TRBJ1-5|TRBV3-1/TRBV3-2|-|-
TGTGCCAGCAGCCAAGCGCAGTGGGGGCCCCAGCATTTT
CASSQAQWGPQHF
>TRBJ1-2|TRBV11-2|-|TRBD1
TGTGCCAGCAGCTTAGGTAGGGGGCTCAGGACACGTGGCTACACCTTC
CASSLGRGLRTRGYTF
>TRBJ1-2|TRBV10-2|few|TRBD1
TGCGCCAGCAATGAAGGACAGGGAAATGGCTACACCTTC
CASNEGQGNGYTF
>TRBJ2-5|TRBV7-2|-|-
TGTGCCAGCAGTTTTATGCAGGCAGAGACCCAGTACTTC
CASSFMQAETQYF